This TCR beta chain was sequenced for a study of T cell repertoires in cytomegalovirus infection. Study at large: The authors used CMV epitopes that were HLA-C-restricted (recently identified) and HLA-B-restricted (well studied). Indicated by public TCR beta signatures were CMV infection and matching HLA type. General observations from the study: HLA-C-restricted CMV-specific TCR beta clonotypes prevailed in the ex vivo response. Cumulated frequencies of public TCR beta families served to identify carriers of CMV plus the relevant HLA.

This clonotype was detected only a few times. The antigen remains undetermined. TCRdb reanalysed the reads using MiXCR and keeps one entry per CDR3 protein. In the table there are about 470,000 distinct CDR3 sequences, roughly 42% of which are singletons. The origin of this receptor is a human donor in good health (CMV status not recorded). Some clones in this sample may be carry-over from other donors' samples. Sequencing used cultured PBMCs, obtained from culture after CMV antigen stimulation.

CDR3 nucleotides: TGTGCCAGTTCACGACAGCTAAATTACAATGAGCAGTTCTTC. This encodes CASSRQLNYNEQFF. V gene TRBV19 combines with J gene TRBJ2-1, with TRBD1 as a possible D gene (5 bases). Per the germline V gene, CDR1 is LNHDA and CDR2 is SQIVND (reference sequence). The CDR3 loop spans 14 amino acids. V shed 8 bases and J shed 4 bases, with 15 bases lying between them. The full variable domain, its missing parts supplied by reference TRBV19 and TRBJ2-1, is DGGITQSPKYLFRKEGQNVTLSCEQNLNHDAMYWYRQDPGQGLRLIYYSQIVNDFQKGDIAEGYSVSREKKESFPLTVTSAQKNPTAFYLCASSRQLNYNEQFFGPGTRLTVL.